This TCR beta chain was sequenced in a study of blood T cell repertoires in COVID-19. The overall study: Material from acute and convalescent COVID-19 was sourced from the United States, Italy and Spain.

The CDR3 totals 15 residues. Trimming left V 6 bases short and J 7 bases short, with 21 bases between. Germline values: CDR1 SNHLY, CDR2 FYNNEI. Participant ages covered about 18 to 90 years across 20 to 25 US areas. Participants reported their clinical history, and cohort assignment relied on those reports. Assay: immunoSEQ multiplex PCR; the TCRdb copy retains only in-frame clones and omits some. Found here are 250,000 or so clones, over 80% of them singletons; the top ten hold around 2.6%. Material: PBMCs or T cells enriched from blood (not recorded which). This TCR came from a woman younger than 45 with acute COVID-19. V gene TRBV2 combines with J gene TRBJ1-2, with no clear D. CDR3 DNA sequence: TGTGCCAGCAGAAGAGACCGGGTCCAGACGTCTGGCTACACCTTC. This codes for CASRRDRVQTSGYTF.